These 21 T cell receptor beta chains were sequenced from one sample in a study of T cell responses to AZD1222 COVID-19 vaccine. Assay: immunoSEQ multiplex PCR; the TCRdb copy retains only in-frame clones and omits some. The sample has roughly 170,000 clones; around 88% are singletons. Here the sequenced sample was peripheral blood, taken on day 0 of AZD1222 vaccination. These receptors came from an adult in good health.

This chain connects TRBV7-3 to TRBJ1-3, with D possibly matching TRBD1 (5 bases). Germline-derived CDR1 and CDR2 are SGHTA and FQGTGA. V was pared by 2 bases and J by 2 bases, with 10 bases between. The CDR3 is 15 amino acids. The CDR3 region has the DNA TGTGCCAGCAGCTTATATGGGGACCCTGGAAACACCATATATTTT. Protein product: CASSLYGDPGNTIYF.

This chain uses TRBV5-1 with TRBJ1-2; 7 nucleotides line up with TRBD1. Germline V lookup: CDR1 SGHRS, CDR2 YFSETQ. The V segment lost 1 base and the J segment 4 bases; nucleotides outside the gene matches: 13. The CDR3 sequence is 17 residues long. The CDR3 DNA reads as TGCGCCAGCAGCTTGTACCCGGGACAGCAATCTTTCTATGGCTACACCTTC. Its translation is CASSLYPGQQSFYGYTF.

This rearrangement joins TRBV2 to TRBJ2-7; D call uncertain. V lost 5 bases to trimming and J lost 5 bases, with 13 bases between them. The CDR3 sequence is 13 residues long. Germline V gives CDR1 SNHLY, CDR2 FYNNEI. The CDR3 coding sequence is TGTGCCAGCAGTATTCTAGGCCGACACGAGCAGTACTTC. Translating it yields CASSILGRHEQYF.

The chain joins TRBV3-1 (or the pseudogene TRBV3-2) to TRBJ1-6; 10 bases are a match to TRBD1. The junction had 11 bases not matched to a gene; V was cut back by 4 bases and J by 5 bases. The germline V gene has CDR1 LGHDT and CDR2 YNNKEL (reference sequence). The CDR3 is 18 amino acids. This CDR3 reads CASSPFTGTGANNSPLHF. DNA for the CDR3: TGTGCCAGCAGCCCATTCACCGGGACAGGGGCAAATAATTCACCCCTCCACTTT.

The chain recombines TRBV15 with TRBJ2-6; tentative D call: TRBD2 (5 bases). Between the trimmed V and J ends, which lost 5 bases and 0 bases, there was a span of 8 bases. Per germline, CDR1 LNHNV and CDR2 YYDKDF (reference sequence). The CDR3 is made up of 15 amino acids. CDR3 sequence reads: CATSPGVSGANVLTF. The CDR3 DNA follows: TGTGCCACCAGCCCCGGGGTCTCTGGGGCCAACGTCCTGACTTTC. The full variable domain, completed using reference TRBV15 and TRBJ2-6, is DAMVIQNPRYQVTQFGKPVTLSCSQTLNHNVMYWYQQKSSQAPKLLFHYYDKDFNNEADTPDNFQSRRPNTSFCFLDIRSPGLGDTAMYLCATSPGVSGANVLTFGAGSRLTVL.

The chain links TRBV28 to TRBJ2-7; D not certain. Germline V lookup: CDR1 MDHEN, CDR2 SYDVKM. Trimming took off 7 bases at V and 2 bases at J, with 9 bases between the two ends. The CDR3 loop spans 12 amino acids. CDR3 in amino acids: CASTPNTYEQYF. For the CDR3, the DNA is TGTGCCAGCACTCCGAATACCTACGAGCAGTACTTC.

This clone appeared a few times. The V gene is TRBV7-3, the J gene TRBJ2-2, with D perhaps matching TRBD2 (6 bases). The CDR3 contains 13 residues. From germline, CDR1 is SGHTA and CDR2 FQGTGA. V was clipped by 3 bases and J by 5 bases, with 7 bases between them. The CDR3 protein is CASSFRGTGELFF. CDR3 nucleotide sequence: TGTGCCAGCAGCTTCCGGGGGACCGGGGAGCTGTTTTTT.

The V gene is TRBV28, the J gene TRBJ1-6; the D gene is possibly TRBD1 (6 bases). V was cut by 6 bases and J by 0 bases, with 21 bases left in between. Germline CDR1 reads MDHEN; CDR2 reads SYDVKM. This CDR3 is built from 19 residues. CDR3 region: CASRPPGHHLSSYNSPLHF. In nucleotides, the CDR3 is TGTGCCAGCAGGCCGCCGGGACACCATTTGAGCTCCTATAATTCACCCCTCCACTTT.

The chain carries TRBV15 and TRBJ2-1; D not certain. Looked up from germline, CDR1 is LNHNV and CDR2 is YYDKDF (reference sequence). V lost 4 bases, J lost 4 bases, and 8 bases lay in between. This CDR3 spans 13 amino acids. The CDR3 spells CATSNPGYNEQFF. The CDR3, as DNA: TGTGCCACCAGCAACCCTGGGTACAATGAGCAGTTCTTC.

DNA of the CDR3: TGTGCCAGCAGTAGACAGGGACCGGCGGAGACCCAGTACTTC. Protein sequence: CASSRQGPAETQYF. V gene TRBV6-2 or TRBV6-3 combines with J gene TRBJ2-5, with 7 bases matching TRBD1. CDR3 size: 14 residues. CDR1 MNHEY and CDR2 SVGEGT come from the germline V gene. V lost 5 bases and J lost 5; bases outside the gene matches: 8.

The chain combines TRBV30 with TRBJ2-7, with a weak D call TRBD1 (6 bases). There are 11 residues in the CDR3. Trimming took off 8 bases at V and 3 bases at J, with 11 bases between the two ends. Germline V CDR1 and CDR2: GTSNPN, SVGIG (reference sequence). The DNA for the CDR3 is TGTGCCGGGGTAGGGGGCTACGAGCAGTACTTC. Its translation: CAGVGGYEQYF.

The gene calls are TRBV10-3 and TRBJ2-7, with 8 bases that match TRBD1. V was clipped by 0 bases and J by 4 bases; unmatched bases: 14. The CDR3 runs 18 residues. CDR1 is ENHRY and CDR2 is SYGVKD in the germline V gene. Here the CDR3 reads CAISESGRGSDRAYEQYF. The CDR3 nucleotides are TGTGCCATCAGTGAGTCGGGTAGGGGTTCGGACAGGGCATACGAGCAGTACTTC.

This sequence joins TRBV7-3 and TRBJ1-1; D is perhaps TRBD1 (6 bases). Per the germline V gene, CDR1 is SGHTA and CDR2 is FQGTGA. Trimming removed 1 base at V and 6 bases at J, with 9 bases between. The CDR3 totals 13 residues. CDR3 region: CASSLKGEAEAFF. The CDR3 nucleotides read TGTGCCAGCAGCTTAAAGGGGGAGGCTGAAGCTTTCTTT.

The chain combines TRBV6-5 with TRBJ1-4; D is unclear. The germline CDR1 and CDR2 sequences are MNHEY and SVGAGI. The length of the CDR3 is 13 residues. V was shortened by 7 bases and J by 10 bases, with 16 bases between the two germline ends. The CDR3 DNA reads TGTGCCAGCACGGCGGCCGTGGCTGGAAAACTGTTTTTT. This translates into CASTAAVAGKLFF.

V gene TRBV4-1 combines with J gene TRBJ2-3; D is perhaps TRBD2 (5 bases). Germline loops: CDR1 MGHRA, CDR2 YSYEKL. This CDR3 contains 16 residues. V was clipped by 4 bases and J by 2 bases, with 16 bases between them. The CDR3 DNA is TGCGCCAGCAGCCCGAGGGCAGGTCCTCTCACAGATACGCAGTATTTT. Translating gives CASSPRAGPLTDTQYF.

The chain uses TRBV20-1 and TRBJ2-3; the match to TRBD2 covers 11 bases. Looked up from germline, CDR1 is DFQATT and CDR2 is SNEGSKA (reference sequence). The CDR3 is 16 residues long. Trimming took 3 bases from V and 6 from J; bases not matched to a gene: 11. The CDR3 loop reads CSASRATSGDPDTQYF. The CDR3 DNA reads TGCAGTGCTAGTAGGGCGACTAGCGGGGACCCCGATACGCAGTATTTT.

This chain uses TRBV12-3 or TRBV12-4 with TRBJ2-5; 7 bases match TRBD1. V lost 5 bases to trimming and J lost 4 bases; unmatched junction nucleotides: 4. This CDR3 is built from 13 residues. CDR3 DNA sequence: TGTGCCAGCAGTCTCGACAGGGTAGAGACCCAGTACTTC. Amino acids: CASSLDRVETQYF.

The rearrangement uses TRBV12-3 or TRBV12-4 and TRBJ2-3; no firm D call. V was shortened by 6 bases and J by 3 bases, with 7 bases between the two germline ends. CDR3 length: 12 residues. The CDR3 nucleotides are TGTGCCAGCAGCCACGGAACAGATACGCAGTATTTT. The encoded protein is CASSHGTDTQYF.

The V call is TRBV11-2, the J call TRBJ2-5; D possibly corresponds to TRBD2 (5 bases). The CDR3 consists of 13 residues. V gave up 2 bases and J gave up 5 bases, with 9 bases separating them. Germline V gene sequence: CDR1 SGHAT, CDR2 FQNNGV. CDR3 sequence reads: CASSLRPGETQYF. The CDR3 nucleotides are TGTGCCAGCAGCTTAAGACCGGGGGAGACCCAGTACTTC.

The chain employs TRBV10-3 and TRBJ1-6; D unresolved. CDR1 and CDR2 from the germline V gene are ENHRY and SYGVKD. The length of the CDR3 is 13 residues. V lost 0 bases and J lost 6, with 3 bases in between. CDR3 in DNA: TGTGCCATCAGTGAGTCAACTAATTCACCCCTCCACTTT. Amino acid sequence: CAISESTNSPLHF.

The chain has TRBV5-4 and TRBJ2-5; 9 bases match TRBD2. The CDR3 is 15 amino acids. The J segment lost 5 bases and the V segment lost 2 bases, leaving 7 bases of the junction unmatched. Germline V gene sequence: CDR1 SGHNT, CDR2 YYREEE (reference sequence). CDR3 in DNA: TGTGCCAGCAGCTTTGGCGGGGGGGCCTGGGAGACCCAGTACTTC. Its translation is CASSFGGGAWETQYF.